This is a list of T cell receptor beta chains from one sample in a study of blood T cells in healthy people across ages. MiXCR was run by TCRdb on the 5' RACE reads, yielding one entry per CDR3 protein. The sample has some 690,000 distinct CDR3 sequences, roughly 20% seen once. The sequencing sample was made of blood. The receptors come from a man in his sixties or seventies in good health. Each CDR3 is given with its conserved first and last residue. D genes are given only for firm matches. Expanded clones are given a class, and other clones once, few, many or no size at all.

V gene	D gene	clone size	J gene	CDR3 protein	CDR3 DNA
TRBV18	TRBD2	-	TRBJ2-1	CASSPWTSGGYNEQFF	TGTGCCAGCTCACCATGGACTAGCGGGGGGTACAATGAGCAGTTCTTC
TRBV4-1	-	few	TRBJ1-1	CASSQEKPGFVEAFF	TGCGCCAGCAGCCAAGAGAAACCAGGGTTTGTCGAAGCTTTCTTT
TRBV12-3/TRBV12-4	TRBD1	-	TRBJ1-5	CASRPAGGGQPQHF	TGTGCCAGCCGTCCAGCAGGGGGCGGGCAGCCCCAGCATTTT
TRBV24-1	-	-	TRBJ2-5	CATSDLDGETQYF	TGTGCCACCAGTGATTTGGACGGAGAGACCCAGTACTTC
TRBV18	-	few	TRBJ1-2	CASSPSDDRGYTF	TGTGCCAGCTCACCATCGGACGACAGGGGCTACACCTTC
TRBV29-1	-	few	TRBJ1-2	CSVPQGPGGGYTF	TGCAGCGTGCCACAGGGTCCAGGCGGTGGCTACACCTTC
TRBV15	-	-	TRBJ2-7	CATSAHSGTLSYEQYF	TGTGCCACCAGCGCCCACTCCGGGACGCTCTCCTACGAGCAGTACTTC
TRBV10-1	-	few	TRBJ1-2	CASSPAGRMNGYTF	TGCGCCAGCAGTCCCGCGGGGCGGATGAACGGCTACACCTTC
TRBV7-2	-	many	TRBJ2-3	CASSLGGSPDTQYF	TGCGCCAGCAGCTTGGGAGGATCCCCCGATACGCAGTATTTT
TRBV5-1	-	-	TRBJ1-4	CASSLGQVVATNEKLSF	TGCGCCAGCAGCTTGGGTCAGGTCGTGGCAACTAATGAAAAACTGTCTTTT
TRBV14	-	few	TRBJ1-1	CASSLVPDSPREAFF	TGTGCCAGCAGCTTGGTCCCGGACAGCCCGCGTGAAGCTTTCTTT
TRBV18	TRBD2	few	TRBJ2-5	CASSVAGVKETQYF	TGTGCCAGCTCGGTAGCGGGAGTTAAAGAGACCCAGTACTTC
TRBV24-1	TRBD2	-	TRBJ2-1	CATSEGTSGSDEQFF	TGTGCCACCAGTGAGGGAACTAGCGGGAGCGATGAGCAGTTCTTC
TRBV5-4	-	-	TRBJ2-1	CASSAPDYSSYNEQFF	TGTGCCAGCAGCGCACCGGACTATTCCTCCTACAATGAGCAGTTCTTC
TRBV6-2/TRBV6-3	-	few	TRBJ2-5	CASSSTGSGTQYF	TGTGCCAGCAGTTCAACAGGGTCGGGGACCCAGTACTTC
TRBV10-3	-	-	TRBJ2-1	CAISESGTPLYNEQFF	TGTGCCATCAGTGAGTCCGGGACCCCTCTTTACAATGAGCAGTTCTTC